These 9 T cell receptor beta chains originate from one sample sequenced in a study of siplizumab effects on memory and regulatory T cells. The protocol was immunoSEQ multiplex PCR, while the TCRdb copy is restricted to in-frame clones and leaves out a portion. The sample lists approximately 120,000 clones; about 90% were seen once. What was sequenced was Tregs sorted from blood. These TCRs come from a human donor in good health.

The J gene is TRBJ2-7, the V gene TRBV28; 12 positions agree with TRBD2. The length of the CDR3 is 14 residues. Trimming at V came to 6 bases and at J to 5 bases, leaving 5 bases not matched to a gene. Germline V gives CDR1 MDHEN, CDR2 SYDVKM. The CDR3 coding sequence is TGTGCCAGCAGGCTAGCGGGAGGGTTTGACGAGCAGTACTTC. It translates to CASRLAGGFDEQYF. The full variable domain, completed using reference TRBV28 and TRBJ2-7, is DVKVTQSSRYLVKRTGEKVFLECVQDMDHENMFWYRQDPGLGLRLIYFSYDVKMKEKGDIPEGYSVSREKKERFSLILESASTNQTSMYLCASRLAGGFDEQYFGPGTRLTVT.

The CDR3 sequence is CASSLYQAKNIQYF. CDR3 in DNA: TGTGCCAGCAGCCTGTATCAAGCCAAAAACATTCAGTACTTC. This chain joins TRBV13 and TRBJ2-4; D is ambiguous. Germline V gives CDR1 PRHDT, CDR2 FYEKMQ (reference sequence). This CDR3 contains 14 residues. Trimming removed 5 bases from V and 0 bases from J, with 8 bases in between.

This clone was detected once. The chain joins TRBV6-1 to TRBJ2-7, with D unclear. The germline CDR1 and CDR2 sequences are MNHNS and SASEGT. This CDR3 is built from 13 residues. Deletions cut 3 bases from V and 4 bases from J, with 10 bases between. CDR3 in amino acids: CASSEGRAYEQYF. CDR3 nucleotide sequence: TGTGCCAGCAGTGAGGGTCGAGCTTACGAGCAGTACTTC.

The rearrangement joins TRBV7-9 to TRBJ1-1; D is unclear. V shed 5 bases and J shed 8 bases, with 12 bases lying between them. This CDR3 has 12 residues. From germline, CDR1 is SEHNR and CDR2 FQNEAQ (reference sequence). CDR3 in amino acids: CASSAPWGEAFF. The CDR3 DNA sequence: TGTGCCAGCAGCGCTCCGTGGGGAGAAGCTTTCTTT.

The rearrangement uses TRBV6-6 and TRBJ2-1, with a possible D match to TRBD2 (6 bases). Between the trimmed V and J ends, which lost 7 bases and 6 bases, there was a span of 13 bases. Germline V gene sequence: CDR1 MNHNY, CDR2 SVGAGI (reference sequence). The CDR3 has 13 residues. The CDR3: CASNSGGFNEQFF. The CDR3 nucleotides read TGTGCCAGCAACAGCGGAGGGTTCAATGAGCAGTTCTTC.

The CDR3: CASSLEGEGYNEQFF. The CDR3 DNA reads as TGTGCCAGCAGCCTGGAGGGGGAGGGTTACAATGAGCAGTTCTTC. The chain employs TRBV2 and TRBJ2-1; TRBD2 is a possible D gene (7 bases). The CDR3 is 15 residues long. CDR1 and CDR2 (germline): SNHLY, FYNNEI. The ends were cut back, 6 bases at V and 4 bases at J, with 16 bases in the middle.

This chain uses TRBV19 with TRBJ2-1; 12 positions match TRBD1. Germline V CDR1 and CDR2: LNHDA, SQIVND (reference sequence). The V segment lost 7 bases and the J segment 6 bases; nucleotides outside the gene matches: 10. The CDR3 is 16 amino acids. The CDR3 DNA follows: TGTGCCAGTATTGGGGAGGGGGACAGGGGGCGCAATGAGCAGTTCTTC. Protein sequence: CASIGEGDRGRNEQFF.

The CDR3 coding sequence is TGTGCCAGCAGCTTAGAGGCTAGCGGGGGGGCAAATTACGAGCAGTACTTC. Translating gives CASSLEASGGANYEQYF. This rearrangement joins TRBV7-8 to TRBJ2-7, with TRBD2 matching 12 bases. CDR1 is SGHVS, CDR2 FQNEAQ, per germline. This CDR3 has 17 residues. After removal of 1 base from V and 4 bases from J, the junction contained 8 bases not matched to a gene.

V and J are TRBV7-9 and TRBJ2-7; tentatively, D is TRBD2 (6 bases). CDR3 length: 14 residues. V was cut by 4 bases and J by 4 bases, with 14 bases left in between. Germline CDR1 reads SEHNR; CDR2 reads FQNEAQ (reference sequence). The chain's CDR3 is CASSSGSAGYEQYF. The CDR3 DNA reads as TGTGCCAGCAGCTCGGGTTCTGCGGGGTACGAGCAGTACTTC.